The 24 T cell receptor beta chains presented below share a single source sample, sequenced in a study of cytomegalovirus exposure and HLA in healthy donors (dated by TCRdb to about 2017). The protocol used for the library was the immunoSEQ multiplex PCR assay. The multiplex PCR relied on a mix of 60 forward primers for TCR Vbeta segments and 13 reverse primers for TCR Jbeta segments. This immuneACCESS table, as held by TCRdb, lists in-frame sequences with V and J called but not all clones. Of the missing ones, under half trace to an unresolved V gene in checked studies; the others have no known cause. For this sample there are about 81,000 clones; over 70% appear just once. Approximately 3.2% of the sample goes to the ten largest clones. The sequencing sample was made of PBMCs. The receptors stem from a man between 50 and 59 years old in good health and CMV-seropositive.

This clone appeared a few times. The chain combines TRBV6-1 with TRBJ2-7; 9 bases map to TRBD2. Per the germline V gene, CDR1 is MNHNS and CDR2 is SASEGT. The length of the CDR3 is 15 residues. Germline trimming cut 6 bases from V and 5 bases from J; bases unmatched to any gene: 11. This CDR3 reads CASRTVAGEGHEQYF. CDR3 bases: TGTGCCAGCAGGACCGTAGCGGGAGAGGGCCACGAGCAGTACTTC.

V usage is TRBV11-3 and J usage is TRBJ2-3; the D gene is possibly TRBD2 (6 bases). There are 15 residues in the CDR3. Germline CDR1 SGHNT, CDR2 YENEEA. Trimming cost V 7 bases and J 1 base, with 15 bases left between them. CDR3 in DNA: TGTGCCAGCACACGGTCCGGGGGAGGCACAGATACGCAGTATTTT. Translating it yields CASTRSGGGTDTQYF.

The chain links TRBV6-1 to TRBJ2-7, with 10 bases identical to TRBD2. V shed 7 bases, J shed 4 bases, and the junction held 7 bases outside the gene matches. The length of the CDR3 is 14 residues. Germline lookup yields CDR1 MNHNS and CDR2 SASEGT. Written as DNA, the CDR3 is TGTGCCAGCAATAGGGGAGCGGGGGGGTACGAGCAGTACTTC. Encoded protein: CASNRGAGGYEQYF.

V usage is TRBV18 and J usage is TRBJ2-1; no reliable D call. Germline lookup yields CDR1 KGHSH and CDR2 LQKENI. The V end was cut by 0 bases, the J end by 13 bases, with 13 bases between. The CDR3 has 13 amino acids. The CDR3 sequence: CASSPPVLASQFF. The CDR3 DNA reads TGTGCCAGCTCACCACCTGTCCTGGCATCTCAGTTCTTC.

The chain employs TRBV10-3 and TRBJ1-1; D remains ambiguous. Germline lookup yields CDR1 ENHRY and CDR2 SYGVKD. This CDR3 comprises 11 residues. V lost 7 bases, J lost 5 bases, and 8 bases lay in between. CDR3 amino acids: CAIKPETEAFF. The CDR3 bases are TGTGCCATCAAACCGGAGACTGAAGCTTTCTTT.

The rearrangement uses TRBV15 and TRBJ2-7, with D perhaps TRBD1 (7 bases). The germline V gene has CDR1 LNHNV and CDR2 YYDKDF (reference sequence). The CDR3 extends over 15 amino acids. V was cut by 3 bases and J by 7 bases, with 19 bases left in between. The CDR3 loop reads CATSSQGGNSREQYF. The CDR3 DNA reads TGTGCCACCAGCAGCCAGGGGGGAAATTCTCGGGAGCAGTACTTC.

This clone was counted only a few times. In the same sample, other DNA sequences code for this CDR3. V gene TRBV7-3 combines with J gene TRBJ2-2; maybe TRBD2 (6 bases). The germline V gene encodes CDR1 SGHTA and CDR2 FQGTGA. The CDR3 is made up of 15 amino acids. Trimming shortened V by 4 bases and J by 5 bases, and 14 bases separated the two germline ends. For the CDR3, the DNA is TGTGCCAGCAGCTCAAGCGGTGGGGGGACCGGGGAGCTGTTTTTT. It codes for CASSSSGGGTGELFF. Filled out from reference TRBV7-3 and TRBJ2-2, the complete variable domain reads GAGVSQTPSNKVTEKGKYVELRCDPISGHTALYWYRQSLGQGPEFLIYFQGTGAADDSGLPNDRFFAVRPEGSVSTLKIQRTERGDSAVYLCASSSSGGGTGELFFGEGSRLTVL.

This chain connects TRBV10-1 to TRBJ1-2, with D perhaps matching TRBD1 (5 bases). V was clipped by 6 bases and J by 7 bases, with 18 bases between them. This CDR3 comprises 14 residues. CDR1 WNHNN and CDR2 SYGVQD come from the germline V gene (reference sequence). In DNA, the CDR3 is TGCGCCAGCAGGGCATTCGTGGGGGGGTTTGGCTACACCTTC. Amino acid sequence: CASRAFVGGFGYTF.

This chain's CDR3 is CASSQEDELAGSGETQYF. In nucleotides, the CDR3 is TGCGCCAGCAGCCAAGAGGATGAACTAGCGGGAAGCGGGGAGACCCAGTACTTC. This sequence joins TRBV4-1 and TRBJ2-5; 10 bases line up with TRBD2. This CDR3 spans 18 amino acids. Germline trimming cut 0 bases from V and 5 bases from J; bases unmatched to any gene: 12. Per germline, CDR1 MGHRA and CDR2 YSYEKL.

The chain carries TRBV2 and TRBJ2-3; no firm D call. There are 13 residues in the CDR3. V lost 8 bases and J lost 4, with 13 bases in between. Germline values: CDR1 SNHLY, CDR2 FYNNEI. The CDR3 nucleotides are TGTGCCAGCGGAGAACCGTTGGCAGATACGCAGTATTTT. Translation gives CASGEPLADTQYF.

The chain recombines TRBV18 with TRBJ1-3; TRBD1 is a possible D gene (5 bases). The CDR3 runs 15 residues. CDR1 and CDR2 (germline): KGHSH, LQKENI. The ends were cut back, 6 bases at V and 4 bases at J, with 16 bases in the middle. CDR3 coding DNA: TGTGCCAGCTCCCCCGGGGGAGCTAACGGAAACACCATATATTTT. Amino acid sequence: CASSPGGANGNTIYF.

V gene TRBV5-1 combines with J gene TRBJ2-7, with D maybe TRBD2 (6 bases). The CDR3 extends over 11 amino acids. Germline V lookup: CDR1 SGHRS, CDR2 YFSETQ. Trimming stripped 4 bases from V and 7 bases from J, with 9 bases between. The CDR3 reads CASSPGDEQYF. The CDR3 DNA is TGCGCCAGCAGCCCGGGGGATGAGCAGTACTTC.

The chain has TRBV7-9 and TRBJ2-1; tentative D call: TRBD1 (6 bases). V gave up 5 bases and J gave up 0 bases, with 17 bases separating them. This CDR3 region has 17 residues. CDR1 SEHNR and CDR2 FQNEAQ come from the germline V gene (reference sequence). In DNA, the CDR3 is TGTGCCAGCAGCCCAAGGACAGCAACAAGCTCCTACAATGAGCAGTTCTTC. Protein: CASSPRTATSSYNEQFF.

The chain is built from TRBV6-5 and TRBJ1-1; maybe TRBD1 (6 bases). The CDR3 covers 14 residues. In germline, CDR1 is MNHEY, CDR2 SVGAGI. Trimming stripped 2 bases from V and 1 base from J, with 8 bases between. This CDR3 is CASSYGTQNTEAFF. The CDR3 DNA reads TGTGCCAGCAGTTACGGGACACAGAACACTGAAGCTTTCTTT.

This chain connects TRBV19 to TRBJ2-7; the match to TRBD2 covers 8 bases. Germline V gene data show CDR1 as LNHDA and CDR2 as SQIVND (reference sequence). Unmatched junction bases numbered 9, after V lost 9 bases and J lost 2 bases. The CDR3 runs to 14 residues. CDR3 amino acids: CASKASGGAYEQYF. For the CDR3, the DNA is TGTGCCAGCAAAGCCAGCGGGGGCGCCTACGAGCAGTACTTC.

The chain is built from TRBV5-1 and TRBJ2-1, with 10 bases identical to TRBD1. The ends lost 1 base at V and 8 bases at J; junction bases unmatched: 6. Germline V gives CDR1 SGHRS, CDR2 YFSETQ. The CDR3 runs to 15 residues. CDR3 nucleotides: TGCGCCAGCAGCTTGATCGGGGACAGGGGACATGAGCAGTTCTTC. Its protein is CASSLIGDRGHEQFF.

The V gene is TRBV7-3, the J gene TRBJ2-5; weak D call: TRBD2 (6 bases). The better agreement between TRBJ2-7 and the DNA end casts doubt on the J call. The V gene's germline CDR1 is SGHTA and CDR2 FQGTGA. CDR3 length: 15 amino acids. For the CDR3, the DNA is TGTGCCAGCAGCTTATCTGGTAGCGGCTCCTACGAGCAGTACTTC. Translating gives CASSLSGSGSYEQYF.

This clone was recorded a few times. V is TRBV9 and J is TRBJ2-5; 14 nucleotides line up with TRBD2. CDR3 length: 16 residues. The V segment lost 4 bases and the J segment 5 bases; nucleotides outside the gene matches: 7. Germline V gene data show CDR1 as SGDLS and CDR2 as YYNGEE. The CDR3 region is CASSPLTSGRVETQYF. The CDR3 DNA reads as TGTGCCAGCAGCCCCCTGACTAGCGGGAGGGTCGAGACCCAGTACTTC. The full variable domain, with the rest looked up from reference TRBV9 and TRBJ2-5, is DSGVTQTPKHLITATGQRVTLRCSPRSGDLSVYWYQQSLDQGLQFLIQYYNGEERAKGNILERFSAQQFPDLHSELNLSSLELGDSALYFCASSPLTSGRVETQYFGPGTRLLVL.

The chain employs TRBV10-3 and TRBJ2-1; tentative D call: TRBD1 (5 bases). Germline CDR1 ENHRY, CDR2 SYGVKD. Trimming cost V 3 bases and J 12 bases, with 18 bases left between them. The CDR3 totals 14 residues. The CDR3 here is CAISEIPQGSVQFF. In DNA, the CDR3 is TGTGCCATCAGTGAAATTCCTCAGGGAAGTGTGCAGTTCTTC.

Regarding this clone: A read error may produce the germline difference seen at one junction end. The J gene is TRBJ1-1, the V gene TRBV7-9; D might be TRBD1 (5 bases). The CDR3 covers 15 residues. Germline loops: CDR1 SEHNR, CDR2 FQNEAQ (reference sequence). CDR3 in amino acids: CSSSTSRQMNTEAFF. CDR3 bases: TGTTCCAGCAGCACCTCGCGACAGATGAACACTGAAGCTTTCTTT.

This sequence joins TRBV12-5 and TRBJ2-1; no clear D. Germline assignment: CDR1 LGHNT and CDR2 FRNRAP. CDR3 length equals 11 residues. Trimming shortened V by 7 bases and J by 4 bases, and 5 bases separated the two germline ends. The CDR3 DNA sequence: TGTGCTAGTGCCAGGTACAATGAGCAGTTCTTC. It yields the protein CASARYNEQFF.

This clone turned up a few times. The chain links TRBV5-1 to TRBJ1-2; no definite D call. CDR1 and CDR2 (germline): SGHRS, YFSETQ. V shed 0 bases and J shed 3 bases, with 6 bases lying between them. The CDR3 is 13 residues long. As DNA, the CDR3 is TGCGCCAGCAGCTTGGTAGGAGACTATGGCTACACCTTC. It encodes CASSLVGDYGYTF.

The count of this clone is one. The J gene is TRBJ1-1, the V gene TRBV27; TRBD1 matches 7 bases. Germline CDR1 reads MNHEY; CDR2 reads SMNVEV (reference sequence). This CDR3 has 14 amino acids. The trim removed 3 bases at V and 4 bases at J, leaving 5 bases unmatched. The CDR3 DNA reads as TGTGCCAGCAGTTTGTGGGACAGCTCCACTGAAGCTTTCTTT. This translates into CASSLWDSSTEAFF.

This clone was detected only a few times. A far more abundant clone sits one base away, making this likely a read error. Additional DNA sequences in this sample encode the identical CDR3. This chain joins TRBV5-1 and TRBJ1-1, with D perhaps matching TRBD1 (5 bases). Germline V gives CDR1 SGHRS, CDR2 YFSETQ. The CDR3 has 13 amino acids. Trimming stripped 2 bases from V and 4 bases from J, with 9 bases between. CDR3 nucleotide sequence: TGCGCCAGCAGCTTATCGGGGGGCACTGAAGCTTTCTTT. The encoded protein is CASSLSGGTEAFF.